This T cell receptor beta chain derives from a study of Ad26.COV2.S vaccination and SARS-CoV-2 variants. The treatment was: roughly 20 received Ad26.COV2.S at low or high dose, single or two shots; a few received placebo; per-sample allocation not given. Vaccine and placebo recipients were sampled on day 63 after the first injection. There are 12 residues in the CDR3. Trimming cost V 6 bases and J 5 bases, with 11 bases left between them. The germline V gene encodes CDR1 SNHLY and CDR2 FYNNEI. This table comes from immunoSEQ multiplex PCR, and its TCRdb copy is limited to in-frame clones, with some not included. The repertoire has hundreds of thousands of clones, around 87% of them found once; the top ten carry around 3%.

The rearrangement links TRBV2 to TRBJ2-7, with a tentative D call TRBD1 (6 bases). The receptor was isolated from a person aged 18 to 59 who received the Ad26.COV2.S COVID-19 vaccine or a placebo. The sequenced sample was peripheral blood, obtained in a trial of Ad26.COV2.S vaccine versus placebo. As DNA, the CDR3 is TGTGCCAGCAGGTACAGGGTCCACGAGCAGTACTTC. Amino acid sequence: CASRYRVHEQYF.